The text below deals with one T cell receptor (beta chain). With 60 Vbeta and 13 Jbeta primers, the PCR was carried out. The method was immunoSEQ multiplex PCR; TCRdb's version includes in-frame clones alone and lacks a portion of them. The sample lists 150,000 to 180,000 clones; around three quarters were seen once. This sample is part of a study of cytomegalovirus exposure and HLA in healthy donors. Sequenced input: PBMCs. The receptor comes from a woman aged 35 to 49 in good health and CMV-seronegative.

As DNA, the CDR3 is TGTGCCAGCAGTGGGGGGACAGGGAGGACTTTCGAGCAGTACTTC. Its translation is CASSGGTGRTFEQYF. This rearrangement joins TRBV25-1 to TRBJ2-7, with 9 bases matching TRBD1. Germline V gene sequence: CDR1 MGHDK, CDR2 SYGVNS. The CDR3 length is 15 residues. Germline trimming cut 4 bases from V and 6 bases from J; bases unmatched to any gene: 10.